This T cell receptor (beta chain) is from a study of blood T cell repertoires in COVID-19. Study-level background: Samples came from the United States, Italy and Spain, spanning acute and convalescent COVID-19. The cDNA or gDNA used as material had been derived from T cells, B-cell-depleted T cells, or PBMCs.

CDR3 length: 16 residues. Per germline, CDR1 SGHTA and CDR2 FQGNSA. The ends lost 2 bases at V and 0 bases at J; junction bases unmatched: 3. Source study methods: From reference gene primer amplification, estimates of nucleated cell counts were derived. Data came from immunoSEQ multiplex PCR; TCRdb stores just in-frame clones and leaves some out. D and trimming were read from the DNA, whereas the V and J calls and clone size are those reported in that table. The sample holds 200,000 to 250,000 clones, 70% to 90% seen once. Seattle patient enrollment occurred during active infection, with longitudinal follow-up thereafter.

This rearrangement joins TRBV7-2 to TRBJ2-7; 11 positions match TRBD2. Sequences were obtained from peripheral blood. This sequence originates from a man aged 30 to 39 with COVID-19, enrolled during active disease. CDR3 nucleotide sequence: TGTGCCAGCAGCTTAACTAGCGGGAGCACCTCCTACGAGCAGTACTTC. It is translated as CASSLTSGSTSYEQYF.